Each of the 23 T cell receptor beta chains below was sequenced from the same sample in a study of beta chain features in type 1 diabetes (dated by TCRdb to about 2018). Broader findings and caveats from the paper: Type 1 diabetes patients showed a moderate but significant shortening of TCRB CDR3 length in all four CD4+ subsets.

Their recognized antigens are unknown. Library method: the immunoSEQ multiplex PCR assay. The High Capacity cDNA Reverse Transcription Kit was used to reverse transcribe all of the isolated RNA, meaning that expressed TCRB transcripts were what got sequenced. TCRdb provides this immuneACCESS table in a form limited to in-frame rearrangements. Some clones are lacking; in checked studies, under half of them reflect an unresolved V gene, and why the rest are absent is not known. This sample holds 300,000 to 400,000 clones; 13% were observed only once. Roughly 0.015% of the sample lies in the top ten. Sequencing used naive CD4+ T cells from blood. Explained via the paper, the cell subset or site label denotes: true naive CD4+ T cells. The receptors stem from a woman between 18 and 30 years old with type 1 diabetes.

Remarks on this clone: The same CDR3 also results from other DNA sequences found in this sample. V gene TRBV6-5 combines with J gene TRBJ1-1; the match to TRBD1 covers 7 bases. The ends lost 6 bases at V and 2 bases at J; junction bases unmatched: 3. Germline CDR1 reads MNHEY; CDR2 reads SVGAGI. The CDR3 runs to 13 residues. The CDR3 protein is CASRGTANTEAFF. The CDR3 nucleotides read TGTGCCAGCAGGGGGACAGCTAACACTGAAGCTTTCTTT.

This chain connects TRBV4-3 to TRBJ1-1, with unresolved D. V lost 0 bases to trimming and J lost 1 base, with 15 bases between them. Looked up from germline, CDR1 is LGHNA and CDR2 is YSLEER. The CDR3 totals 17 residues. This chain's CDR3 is CASSQDLMGGQNTEAFF. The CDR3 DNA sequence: TGCGCCAGCAGCCAAGATTTAATGGGTGGGCAGAACACTGAAGCTTTCTTT.

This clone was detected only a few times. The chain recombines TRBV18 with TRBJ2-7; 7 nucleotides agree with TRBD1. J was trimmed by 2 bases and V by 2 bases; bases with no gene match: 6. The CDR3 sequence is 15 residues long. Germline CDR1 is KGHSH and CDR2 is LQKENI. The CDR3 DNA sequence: TGTGCCAGCTCACCAGGTCAGGGGGTGACCTACGAGCAGTACTTC. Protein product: CASSPGQGVTYEQYF.

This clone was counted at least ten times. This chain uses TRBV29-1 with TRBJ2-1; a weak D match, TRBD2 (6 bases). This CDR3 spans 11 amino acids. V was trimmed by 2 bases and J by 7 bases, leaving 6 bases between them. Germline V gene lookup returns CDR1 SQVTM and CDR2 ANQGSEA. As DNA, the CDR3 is TGCAGCGTTGAACGGGAGAATGAGCAGTTCTTC. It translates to CSVERENEQFF.

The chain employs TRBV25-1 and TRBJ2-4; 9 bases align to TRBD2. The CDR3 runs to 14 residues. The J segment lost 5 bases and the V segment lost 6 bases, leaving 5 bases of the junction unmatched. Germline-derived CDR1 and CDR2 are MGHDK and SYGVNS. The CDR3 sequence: CASSLAGLQNIQYF. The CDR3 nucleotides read TGTGCCAGCAGCCTAGCGGGACTACAAAACATTCAGTACTTC.

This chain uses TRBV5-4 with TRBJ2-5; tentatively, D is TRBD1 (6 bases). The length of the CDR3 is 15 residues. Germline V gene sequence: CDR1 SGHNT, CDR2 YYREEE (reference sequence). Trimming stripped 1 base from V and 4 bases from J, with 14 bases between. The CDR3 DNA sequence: TGTGCCAGCAGCTTGAGTGTACAGGGAAGAGAGACCCAGTACTTC. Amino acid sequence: CASSLSVQGRETQYF.

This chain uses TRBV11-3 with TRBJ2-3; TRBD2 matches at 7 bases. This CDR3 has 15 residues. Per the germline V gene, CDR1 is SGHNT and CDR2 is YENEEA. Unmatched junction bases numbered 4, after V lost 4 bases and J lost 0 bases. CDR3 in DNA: TGTGCCAGCAGCTCGCGGGGGACTAGCACAGATACGCAGTATTTT. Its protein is CASSSRGTSTDTQYF.

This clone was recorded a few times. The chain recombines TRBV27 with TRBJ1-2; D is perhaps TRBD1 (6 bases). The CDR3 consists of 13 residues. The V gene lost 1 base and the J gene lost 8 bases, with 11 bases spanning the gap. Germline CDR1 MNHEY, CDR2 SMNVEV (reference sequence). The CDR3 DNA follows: TGTGCCAGCAGTTTATTCAGGGGAAGGGGCTACACCTTC. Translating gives CASSLFRGRGYTF.

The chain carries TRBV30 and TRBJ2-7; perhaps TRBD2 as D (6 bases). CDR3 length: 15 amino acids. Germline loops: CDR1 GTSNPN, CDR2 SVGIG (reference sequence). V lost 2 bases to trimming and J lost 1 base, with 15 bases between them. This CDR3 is CAWSPPGLRSYEQYV. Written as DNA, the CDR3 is TGTGCCTGGAGTCCTCCGGGACTGAGGTCCTACGAGCAGTACGTC.

This CDR3 reads CSVYSGAQWLGNEQFF. DNA for the CDR3: TGCAGCGTTTACAGCGGGGCCCAGTGGCTTGGCAATGAGCAGTTCTTC. The gene calls are TRBV29-1 and TRBJ2-1; 7 bases match TRBD2. Germline-derived CDR1 and CDR2 are SQVTM and ANQGSEA. Unmatched junction bases numbered 16, after V lost 5 bases and J lost 6 bases. The CDR3 spans 16 residues.

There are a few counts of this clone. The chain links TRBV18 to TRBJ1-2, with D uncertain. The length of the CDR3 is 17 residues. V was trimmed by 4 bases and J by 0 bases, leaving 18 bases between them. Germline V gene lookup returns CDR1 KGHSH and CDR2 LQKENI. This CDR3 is CASSLMLRDSANYGYTF. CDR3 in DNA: TGTGCCAGCTCACTAATGTTACGGGATTCCGCTAACTATGGCTACACCTTC.

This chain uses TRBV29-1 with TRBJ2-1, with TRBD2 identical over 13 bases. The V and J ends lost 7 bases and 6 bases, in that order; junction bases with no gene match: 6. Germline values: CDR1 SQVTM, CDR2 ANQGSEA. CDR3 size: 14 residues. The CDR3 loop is CSDYWTSGSNEQFF. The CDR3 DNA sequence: TGCAGCGATTACTGGACTAGCGGGAGCAATGAGCAGTTCTTC.

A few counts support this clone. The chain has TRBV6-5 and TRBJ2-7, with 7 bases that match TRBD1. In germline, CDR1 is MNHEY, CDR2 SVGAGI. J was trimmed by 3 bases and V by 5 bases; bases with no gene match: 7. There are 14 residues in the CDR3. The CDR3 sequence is CASSPTGEGYEQYF. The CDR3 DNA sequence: TGTGCCAGCAGTCCAACAGGGGAAGGCTACGAGCAGTACTTC.

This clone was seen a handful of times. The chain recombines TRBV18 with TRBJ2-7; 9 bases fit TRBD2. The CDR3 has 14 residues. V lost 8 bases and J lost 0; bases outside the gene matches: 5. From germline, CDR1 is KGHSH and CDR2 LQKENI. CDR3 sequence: CASRGGASSYEQYV. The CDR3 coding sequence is TGTGCCAGCCGCGGGGGGGCCAGCTCCTACGAGCAGTACGTC.

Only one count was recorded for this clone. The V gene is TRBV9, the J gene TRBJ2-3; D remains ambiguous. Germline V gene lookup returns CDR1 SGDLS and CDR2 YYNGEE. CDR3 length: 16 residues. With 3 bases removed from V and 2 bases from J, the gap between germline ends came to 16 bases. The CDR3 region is CASSAFGQVLTDTQYF. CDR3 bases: TGTGCCAGCAGCGCCTTTGGGCAGGTCCTCACAGATACGCAGTATTTT.

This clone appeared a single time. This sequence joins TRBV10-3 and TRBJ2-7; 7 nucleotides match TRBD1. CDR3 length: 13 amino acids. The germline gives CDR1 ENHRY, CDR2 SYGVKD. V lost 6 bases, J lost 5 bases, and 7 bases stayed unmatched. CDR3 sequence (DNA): TGTGCCATCAGCAATGACAGGGACGACGAGCAGTACGTC. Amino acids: CAISNDRDDEQYV.

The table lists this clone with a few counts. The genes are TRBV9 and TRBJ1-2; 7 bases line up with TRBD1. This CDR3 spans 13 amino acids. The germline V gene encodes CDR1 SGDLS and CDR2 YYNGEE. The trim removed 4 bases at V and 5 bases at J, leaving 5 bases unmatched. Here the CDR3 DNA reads TGTGCCAGCAGCCTGGGACAGCTTTATGGCTACACCTTC. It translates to CASSLGQLYGYTF.

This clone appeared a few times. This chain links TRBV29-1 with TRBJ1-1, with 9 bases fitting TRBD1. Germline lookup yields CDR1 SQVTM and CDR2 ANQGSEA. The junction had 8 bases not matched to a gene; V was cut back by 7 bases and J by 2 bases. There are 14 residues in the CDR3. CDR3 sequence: CSARDRAINTEAFF. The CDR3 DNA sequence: TGCAGCGCCCGGGACAGGGCAATTAACACTGAAGCTTTCTTT.

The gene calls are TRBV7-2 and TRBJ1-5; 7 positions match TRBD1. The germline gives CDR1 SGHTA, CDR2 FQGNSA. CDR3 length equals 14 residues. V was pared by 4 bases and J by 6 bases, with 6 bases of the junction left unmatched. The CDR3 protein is CASSSDRAGQPQHF. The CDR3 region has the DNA TGTGCCAGCAGCTCCGACAGGGCCGGTCAGCCCCAGCATTTT.

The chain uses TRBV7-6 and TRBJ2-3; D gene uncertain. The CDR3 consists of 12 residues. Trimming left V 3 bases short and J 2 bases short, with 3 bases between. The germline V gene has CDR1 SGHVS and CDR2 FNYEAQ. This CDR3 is CASSFSTDTQYF. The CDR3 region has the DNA TGTGCCAGCAGCTTCTCCACAGATACGCAGTATTTT.

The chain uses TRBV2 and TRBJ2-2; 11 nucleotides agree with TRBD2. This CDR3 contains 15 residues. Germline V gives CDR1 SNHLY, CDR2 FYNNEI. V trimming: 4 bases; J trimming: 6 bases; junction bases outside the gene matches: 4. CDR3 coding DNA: TGTGCCAGCAGTGCACAACTAGCGGGAGCCGGGGAGCTGTTTTTT. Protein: CASSAQLAGAGELFF.

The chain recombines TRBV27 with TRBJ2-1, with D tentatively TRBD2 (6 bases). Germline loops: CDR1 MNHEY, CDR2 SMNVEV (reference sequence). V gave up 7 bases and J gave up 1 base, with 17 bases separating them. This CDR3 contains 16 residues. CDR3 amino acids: CASTPLALGSYNEQFF. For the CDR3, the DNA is TGTGCCAGCACTCCACTAGCCTTGGGTTCCTACAATGAGCAGTTCTTC.

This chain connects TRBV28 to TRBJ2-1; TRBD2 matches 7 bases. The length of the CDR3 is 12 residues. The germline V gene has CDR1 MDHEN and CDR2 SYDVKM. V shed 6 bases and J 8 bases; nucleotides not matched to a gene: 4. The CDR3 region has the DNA TGTGCCAGCAGCCTCGGGGGGTATGAGCAGTTCTTC. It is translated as CASSLGGYEQFF.